This TCR beta chain came from a study of T cells after yellow fever vaccination. Study-level points and caveats: The study re-detected most primary-vaccination clones after the booster (96% CD4, 88% CD8). Few clonotypes appeared in both CD4 and CD8 compartments.

5'RACE template switching generated TCR cDNA, adding a universal primer site and UMIs. TCRdb re-derived calls from the 5' RACE reads in MiXCR, one entry per CDR3 protein. Of around 590,000 distinct CDR3 sequences in the sample, roughly an eighth were seen once. This clonotype was counted only a few times. Its antigen remains unknown. Specimen: PBMCs, collected on the day of the yellow fever booster vaccination. The sequence came from a man aged 25-45 years who received the YFV17D yellow fever vaccine.

The CDR3 sequence is CASSPPKTSGSTDTQYF. DNA for the CDR3: TGTGCCAGCAGCCCCCCTAAGACTAGCGGTAGCACAGATACGCAGTATTTT. The chain has TRBV9 and TRBJ2-3; 9 nucleotides line up with TRBD2. Germline trimming cut 4 bases from V and 0 bases from J; bases unmatched to any gene: 9. The CDR3 sequence is 17 residues long. Looked up from germline, CDR1 is SGDLS and CDR2 is YYNGEE.